The 13 T cell receptor beta chains below come from one sample, sequenced in a study of cytomegalovirus exposure and HLA in healthy donors. The primer mix had 60 Vbeta and 13 Jbeta primers. TCRdb's copy holds only in-frame clones and misses some; the assay was immunoSEQ multiplex PCR. The sample carries 60,000 to 75,000 clones, roughly 80% recorded once. Sequenced material: PBMCs. These receptors all come from a young woman in good health and CMV-seronegative.

This chain joins TRBV28 and TRBJ1-2, with 10 bases matching TRBD1. Germline CDR1 and CDR2: MDHEN and SYDVKM. This CDR3 has 16 amino acids. The J segment lost 3 bases and the V segment lost 3 bases, leaving 7 bases of the junction unmatched. The chain's CDR3 is CASSLTGGMGYYGYTF. The DNA for the CDR3 is TGTGCCAGCAGTTTGACAGGGGGCATGGGCTACTATGGCTACACCTTC.

The V gene is TRBV5-6, the J gene TRBJ1-3; TRBD1 is a possible D gene (6 bases). The germline V gene has CDR1 SGHDT and CDR2 YYEEEE. The V gene lost 4 bases and the J gene lost 2 bases, with 13 bases spanning the gap. CDR3 size: 15 residues. CDR3 residues: CASSLGGRTGNTIYF. As DNA, the CDR3 is TGTGCCAGCAGCCTCGGGGGGCGAACTGGAAACACCATATATTTT.

V gene TRBV10-3 combines with J gene TRBJ1-1; TRBD1 might be the D (6 bases). Germline V gene sequence: CDR1 ENHRY, CDR2 SYGVKD. The CDR3 runs to 12 residues. Between the trimmed V and J ends, which lost 10 bases and 5 bases, there was a span of 14 bases. The CDR3 spells CATYREGTEAFF. Here the CDR3 DNA reads TGTGCCACCTACAGGGAAGGGACTGAAGCTTTCTTT.

The chain links TRBV5-1 to TRBJ2-3; D remains ambiguous. V gave up 0 bases and J gave up 1 base, with 12 bases separating them. Looked up from germline, CDR1 is SGHRS and CDR2 is YFSETQ. The length of the CDR3 is 16 residues. The CDR3: CASSLVGDPGTDTQYF. The CDR3 bases are TGCGCCAGCAGCTTGGTTGGTGATCCGGGCACAGATACGCAGTATTTT.

The rearrangement joins TRBV5-1 to TRBJ2-5, with a weak D call TRBD2 (5 bases). Trimming took off 2 bases at V and 1 base at J, with 9 bases between the two ends. The germline V gene encodes CDR1 SGHRS and CDR2 YFSETQ. CDR3 length: 14 amino acids. For the CDR3, the DNA is TGCGCCAGCAGCTTTCGGGATTTCCAAGAGACCCAGTACTTC. Residues: CASSFRDFQETQYF.

This chain links TRBV7-9 with TRBJ1-3; TRBD1 might be the D (6 bases). CDR3 length: 16 amino acids. Germline CDR1 SEHNR, CDR2 FQNEAQ (reference sequence). The ends were cut back, 6 bases at V and 2 bases at J, with 17 bases in the middle. CDR3 in DNA: TGTGCCAGCAGGCCCACAGGGATGGGAACTGGAAACACCATATATTTT. Translating gives CASRPTGMGTGNTIYF. Based on the CDR3 plus reference TRBV7-9 and TRBJ1-3, the full variable domain is DTGVSQNPRHKITKRGQNVTFRCDPISEHNRLYWYRQTLGQGPEFLTYFQNEAQLEKSRLLSDRFSAERPKGSFSTLEIQRTEQGDSAMYLCASRPTGMGTGNTIYFGEGSWLTVV.

V is TRBV9 and J is TRBJ1-4; D possibly corresponds to TRBD1 (6 bases). This CDR3 contains 14 residues. Germline CDR1 and CDR2: SGDLS and YYNGEE. V was clipped by 0 bases and J by 8 bases, with 11 bases between them. Written as DNA, the CDR3 is TGTGCCAGCAGCGTAGGTGGGGGCAGGGAAAAACTGTTTTTT. This codes for CASSVGGGREKLFF.

The gene calls are TRBV4-3 and TRBJ1-2, with 7 bases aligning to TRBD1. This CDR3 has 14 amino acids. Trimming removed 0 bases from V and 6 bases from J; junction bases left unmatched: 4. Germline V gives CDR1 LGHNA, CDR2 YSLEER. The CDR3, as DNA: TGCGCCAGCAGCCAAGATGTCAGGGGGGATGGCTACACCTTC. Protein product: CASSQDVRGDGYTF.

The V gene is TRBV12-5, the J gene TRBJ1-2, with D unresolved. Trimming removed 4 bases at V and 8 bases at J, with 14 bases between. This CDR3 spans 13 amino acids. Looked up from germline, CDR1 is LGHNT and CDR2 is FRNRAP. The CDR3 spells CASGYAVAWGYTF. The CDR3, as DNA: TGTGCTAGTGGTTACGCCGTTGCGTGGGGCTACACCTTC.

The rearrangement joins TRBV7-9 to TRBJ2-5; 8 bases are shared with TRBD2. With 8 bases clipped from V and 5 bases from J, the junction kept 10 bases outside the gene matches. The germline CDR1 and CDR2 sequences are SEHNR and FQNEAQ (reference sequence). CDR3 length: 14 residues. CDR3 coding DNA: TGTGCCAGCCGGCGGGCCGGGGGGGCCGAGACCCAGTACTTC. This translates into CASRRAGGAETQYF.

The CDR3 bases are TGTGCCAGCAGCTCCGAGGAGCGGAATCAGCCCCAGCATTTT. Amino acid sequence: CASSSEERNQPQHF. The chain is built from TRBV5-5 and TRBJ1-5; D is uncertain. The length of the CDR3 is 14 residues. The V end was cut by 3 bases, the J end by 4 bases, with 11 bases between. Germline loops: CDR1 SGHKS, CDR2 YYEKEE (reference sequence).

This chain uses TRBV4-3 with TRBJ2-7; 9 bases agree with TRBD2. The CDR3 has 15 amino acids. The germline V gene encodes CDR1 LGHNA and CDR2 YSLEER. V shed 5 bases and J 0 bases; nucleotides not matched to a gene: 5. CDR3 amino acids: CASSKSSGASYEQYF. The CDR3 bases are TGCGCCAGCAGCAAGTCTAGCGGGGCCTCCTACGAGCAGTACTTC.

CDR3: CASSSMAGGYNEQFF. The CDR3 nucleotides read TGTGCCAGCAGCTCGATGGCGGGGGGATACAATGAGCAGTTCTTC. The V gene is TRBV7-6, the J gene TRBJ2-1; the match to TRBD2 covers 8 bases. Germline values: CDR1 SGHVS, CDR2 FNYEAQ. The V and J ends lost 4 bases and 4 bases, in that order; junction bases with no gene match: 6. The CDR3 extends over 15 amino acids.